Detailed here is one T cell receptor (beta chain). This sample is part of a study of blood T cell repertoires in COVID-19. On the study more broadly: Acute and convalescent COVID-19 samples came from the United States, Italy and Spain.

The CDR3 is 13 residues long. Germline V lookup: CDR1 MGHRA, CDR2 YSYEKL. Trimming took off 5 bases at V and 3 bases at J, with 10 bases between the two ends. In the source study's methods: Using reference gene primer amplification, nucleated cell counts were estimated. Profiled with immunoSEQ multiplex PCR; TCRdb holds only in-frame clones, not every one. V and J calls and clone size come straight from that table; D and trimming were deduced from the DNA. The sample includes about 50,000 clones, 86% of them seen just once. The chain recombines TRBV4-1 with TRBJ1-1; D gene unclear. The receptor was isolated from a woman aged 55-69 years with acute or convalescent COVID-19. Input material: peripheral blood. The chain's CDR3 is CASSIPADTEAFF. As DNA, the CDR3 is TGCGCCAGCAGCATCCCGGCGGACACTGAAGCTTTCTTT.